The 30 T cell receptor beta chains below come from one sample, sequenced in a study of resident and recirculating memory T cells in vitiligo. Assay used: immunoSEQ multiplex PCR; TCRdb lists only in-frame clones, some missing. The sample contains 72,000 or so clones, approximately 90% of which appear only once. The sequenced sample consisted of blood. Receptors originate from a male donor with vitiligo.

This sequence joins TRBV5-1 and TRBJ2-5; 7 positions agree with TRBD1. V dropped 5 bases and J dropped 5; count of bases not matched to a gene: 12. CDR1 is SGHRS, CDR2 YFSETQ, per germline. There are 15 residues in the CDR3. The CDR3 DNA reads TGCGCCAGCAGTTACTTGACAGGGTCAGGGGAGACCCAGTACTTC. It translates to CASSYLTGSGETQYF.

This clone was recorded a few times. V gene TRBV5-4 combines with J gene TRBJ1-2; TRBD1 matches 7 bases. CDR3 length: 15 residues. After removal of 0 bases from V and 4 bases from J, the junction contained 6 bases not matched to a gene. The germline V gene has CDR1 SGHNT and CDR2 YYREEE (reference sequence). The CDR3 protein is CASSLDRGLGYGYTF. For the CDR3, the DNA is TGTGCCAGCAGCTTGGACAGGGGTCTAGGCTATGGCTACACCTTC. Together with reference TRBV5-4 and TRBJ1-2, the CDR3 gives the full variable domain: ETGVTQSPTHLIKTRGQQVTLRCSSQSGHNTVSWYQQALGQGPQFIFQYYREEENGRGNFPPRFSGLQFPNYSSELNVNALELDDSALYLCASSLDRGLGYGYTFGSGTRLTVV.

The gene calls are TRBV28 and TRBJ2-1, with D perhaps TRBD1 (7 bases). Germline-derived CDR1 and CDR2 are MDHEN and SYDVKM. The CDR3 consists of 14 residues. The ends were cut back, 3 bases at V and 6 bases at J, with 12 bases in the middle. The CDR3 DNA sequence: TGTGCCAGCAGTTTTGGGCAGGGGGGCAATGAGCAGTTCTTC. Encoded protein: CASSFGQGGNEQFF.

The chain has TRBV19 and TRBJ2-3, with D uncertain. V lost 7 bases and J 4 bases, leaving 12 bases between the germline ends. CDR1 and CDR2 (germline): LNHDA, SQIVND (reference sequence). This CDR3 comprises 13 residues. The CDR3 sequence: CASISRHPDTQYF. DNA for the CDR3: TGTGCCAGTATCTCCAGACACCCAGATACGCAGTATTTT.

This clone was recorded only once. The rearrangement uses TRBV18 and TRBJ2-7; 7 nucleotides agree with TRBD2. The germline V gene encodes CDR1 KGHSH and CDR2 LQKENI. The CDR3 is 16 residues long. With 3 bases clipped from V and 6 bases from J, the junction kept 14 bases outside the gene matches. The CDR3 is CASSPPAGGGVSEQYF. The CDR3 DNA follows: TGTGCCAGCTCACCTCCCGCGGGCGGGGGAGTCTCCGAGCAGTACTTC.

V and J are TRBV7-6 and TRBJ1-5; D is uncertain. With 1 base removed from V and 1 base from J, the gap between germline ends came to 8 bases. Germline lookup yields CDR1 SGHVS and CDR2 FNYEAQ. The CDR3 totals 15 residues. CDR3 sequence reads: CASSLVAGSNQPQHF. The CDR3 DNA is TGTGCCAGCAGCTTAGTAGCGGGGAGCAATCAGCCCCAGCATTTT.

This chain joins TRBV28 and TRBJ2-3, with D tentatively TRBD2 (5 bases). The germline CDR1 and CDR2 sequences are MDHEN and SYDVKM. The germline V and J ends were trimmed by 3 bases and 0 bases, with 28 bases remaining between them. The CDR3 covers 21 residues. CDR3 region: CASSFPEPAESYSLSTDTQYF. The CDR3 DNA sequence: TGTGCCAGCAGTTTCCCCGAACCAGCGGAATCCTATTCTCTAAGCACAGATACGCAGTATTTT.

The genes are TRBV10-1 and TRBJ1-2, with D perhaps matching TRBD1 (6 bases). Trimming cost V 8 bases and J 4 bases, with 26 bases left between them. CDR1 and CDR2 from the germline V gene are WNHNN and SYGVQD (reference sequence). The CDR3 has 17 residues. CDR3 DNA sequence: TGCGCCAGCCCCAGAACAGGGTTTAACTCTTATGGCTATGGCTACACCTTC. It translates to CASPRTGFNSYGYGYTF.

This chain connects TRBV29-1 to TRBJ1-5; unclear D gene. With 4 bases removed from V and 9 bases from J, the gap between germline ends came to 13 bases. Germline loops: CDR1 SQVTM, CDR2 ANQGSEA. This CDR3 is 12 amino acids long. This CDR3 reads CSVVTPGGPQHF. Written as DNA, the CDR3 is TGCAGCGTTGTGACCCCCGGAGGGCCCCAGCATTTT.

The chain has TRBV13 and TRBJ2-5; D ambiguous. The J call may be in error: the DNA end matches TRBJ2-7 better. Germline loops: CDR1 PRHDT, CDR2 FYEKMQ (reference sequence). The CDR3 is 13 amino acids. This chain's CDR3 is CASSLTRAYEQYF. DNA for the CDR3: TGTGCCAGCAGCCTAACCCGAGCCTACGAGCAGTACTTC.

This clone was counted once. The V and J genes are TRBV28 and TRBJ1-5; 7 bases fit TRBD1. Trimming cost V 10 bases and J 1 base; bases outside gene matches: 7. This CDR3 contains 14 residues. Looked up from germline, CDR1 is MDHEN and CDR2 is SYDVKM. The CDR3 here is CATFDRVSNQPQHF. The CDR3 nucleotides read TGTGCCACCTTCGACAGGGTAAGCAATCAGCCCCAGCATTTT.

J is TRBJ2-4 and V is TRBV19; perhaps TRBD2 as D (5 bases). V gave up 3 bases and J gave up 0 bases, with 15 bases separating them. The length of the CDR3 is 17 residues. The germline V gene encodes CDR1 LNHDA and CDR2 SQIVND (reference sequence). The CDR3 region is CASSMPPGEGAKNIQYF. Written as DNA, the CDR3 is TGTGCCAGTAGTATGCCCCCCGGTGAGGGAGCCAAAAACATTCAGTACTTC.

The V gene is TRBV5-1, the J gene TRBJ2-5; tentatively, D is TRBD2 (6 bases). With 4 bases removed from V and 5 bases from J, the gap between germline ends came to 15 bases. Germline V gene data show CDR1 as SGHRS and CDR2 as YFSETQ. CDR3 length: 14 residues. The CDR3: CASSRLEVSETQYF. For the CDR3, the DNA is TGCGCCAGCAGCCGACTAGAGGTGTCGGAGACCCAGTACTTC.

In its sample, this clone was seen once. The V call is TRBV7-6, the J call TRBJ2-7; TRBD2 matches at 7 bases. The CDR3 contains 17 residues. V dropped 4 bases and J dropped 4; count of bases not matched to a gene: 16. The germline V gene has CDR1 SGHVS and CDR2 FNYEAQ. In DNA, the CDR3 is TGTGCCAGCAGCTCCCAGGCGGGCGGGAGTGGAGCTTACGAGCAGTACTTC. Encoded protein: CASSSQAGGSGAYEQYF.

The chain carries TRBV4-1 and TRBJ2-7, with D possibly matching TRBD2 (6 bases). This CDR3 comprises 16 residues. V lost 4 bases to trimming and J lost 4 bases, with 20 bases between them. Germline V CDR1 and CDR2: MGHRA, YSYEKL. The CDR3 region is CASSLTPGTVLYEQYF. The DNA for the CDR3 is TGCGCCAGCAGCCTTACCCCCGGGACTGTACTTTACGAGCAGTACTTC.

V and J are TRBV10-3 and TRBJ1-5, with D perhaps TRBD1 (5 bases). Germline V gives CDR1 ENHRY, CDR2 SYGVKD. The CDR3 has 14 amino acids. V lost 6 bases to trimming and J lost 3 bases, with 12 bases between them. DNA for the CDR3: TGTGCCATCAGCCCTTCGACAGACAATCAGCCCCAGCATTTT. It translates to CAISPSTDNQPQHF.

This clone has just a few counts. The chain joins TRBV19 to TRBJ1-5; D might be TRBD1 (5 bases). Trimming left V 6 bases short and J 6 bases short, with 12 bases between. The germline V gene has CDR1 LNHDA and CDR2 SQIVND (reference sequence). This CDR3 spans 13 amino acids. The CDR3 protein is CASSLGGGQPQHF. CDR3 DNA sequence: TGTGCCAGTAGCCTCGGGGGGGGTCAGCCCCAGCATTTT.

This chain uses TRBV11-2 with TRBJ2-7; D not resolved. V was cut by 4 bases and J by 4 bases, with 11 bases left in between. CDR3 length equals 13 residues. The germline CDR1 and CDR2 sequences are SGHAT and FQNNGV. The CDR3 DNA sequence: TGTGCCAGCAGCTCTACCCCCCTTTACGAGCAGTACTTC. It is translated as CASSSTPLYEQYF.

For the CDR3, the DNA is TGTGCCAGCAGCGGAGCGGGAGGCCCCTACAATGAGCAGTTCTTC. This gives the protein CASSGAGGPYNEQFF. The gene calls are TRBV6-6 and TRBJ2-1, with 9 bases fitting TRBD2. The germline gives CDR1 MNHNY, CDR2 SVGAGI (reference sequence). The CDR3 is 15 residues long. V shed 6 bases and J 2 bases; nucleotides not matched to a gene: 5.

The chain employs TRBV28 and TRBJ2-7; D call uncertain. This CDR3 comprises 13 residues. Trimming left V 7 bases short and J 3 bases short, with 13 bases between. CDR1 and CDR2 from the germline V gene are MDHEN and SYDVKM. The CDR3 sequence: CASTPSASYEQYF. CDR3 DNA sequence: TGTGCCAGCACCCCATCCGCGAGCTACGAGCAGTACTTC.

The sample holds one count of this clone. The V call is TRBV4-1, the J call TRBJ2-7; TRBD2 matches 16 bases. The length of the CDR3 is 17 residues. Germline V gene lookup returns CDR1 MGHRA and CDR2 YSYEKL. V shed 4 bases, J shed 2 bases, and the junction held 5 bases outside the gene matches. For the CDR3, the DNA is TGCGCCAGCAGCCTGGCCGGGACTAGCGGGAGGGCCTACGAGCAGTACTTC. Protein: CASSLAGTSGRAYEQYF.

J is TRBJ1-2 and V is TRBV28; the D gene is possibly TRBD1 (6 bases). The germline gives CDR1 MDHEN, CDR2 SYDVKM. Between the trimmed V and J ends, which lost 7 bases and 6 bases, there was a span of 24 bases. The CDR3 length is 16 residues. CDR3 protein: CASNILMKDSVHGYTF. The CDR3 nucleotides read TGTGCCAGCAATATTCTCATGAAGGACAGTGTTCATGGCTACACCTTC.

The CDR3 nucleotides are TGTGCCAGCAGCGTAGCCCCCACCGGGACTAGCGGGAATGAGCAGTTCTTC. Its protein product is CASSVAPTGTSGNEQFF. This chain uses TRBV9 with TRBJ2-1; 12 nucleotides line up with TRBD2. CDR3 length: 17 residues. The V and J ends lost 0 bases and 7 bases, in that order; junction bases with no gene match: 8. In germline, CDR1 is SGDLS, CDR2 YYNGEE.

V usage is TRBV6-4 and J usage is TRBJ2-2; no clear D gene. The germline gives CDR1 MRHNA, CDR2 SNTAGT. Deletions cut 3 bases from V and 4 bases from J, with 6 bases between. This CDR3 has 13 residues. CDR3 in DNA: TGTGCCAGCAGTGAGGCTTCCACCGGGGAGCTGTTTTTT. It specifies CASSEASTGELFF.

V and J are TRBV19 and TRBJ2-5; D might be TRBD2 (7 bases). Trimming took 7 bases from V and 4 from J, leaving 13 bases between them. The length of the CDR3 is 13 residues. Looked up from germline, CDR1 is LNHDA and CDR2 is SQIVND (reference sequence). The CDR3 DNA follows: TGTGCCAGTAAAGAGGGGGGGCGAGAGACCCAGTACTTC. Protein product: CASKEGGRETQYF.

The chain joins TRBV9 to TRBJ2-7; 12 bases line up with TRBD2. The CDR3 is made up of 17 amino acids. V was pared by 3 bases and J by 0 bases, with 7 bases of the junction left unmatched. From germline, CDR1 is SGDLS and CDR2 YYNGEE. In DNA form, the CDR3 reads TGTGCCAGCAGCGCGGGACTAGCGGGCGGTCTCTCCTACGAGCAGTACTTC. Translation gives CASSAGLAGGLSYEQYF.

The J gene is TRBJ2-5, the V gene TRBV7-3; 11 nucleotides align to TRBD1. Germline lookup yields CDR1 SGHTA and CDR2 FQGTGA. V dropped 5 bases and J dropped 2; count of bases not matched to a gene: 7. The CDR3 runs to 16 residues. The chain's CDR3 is CASSRVGTGGQETQYF. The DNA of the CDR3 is TGTGCCAGCAGCAGGGTCGGGACAGGGGGGCAAGAGACCCAGTACTTC.

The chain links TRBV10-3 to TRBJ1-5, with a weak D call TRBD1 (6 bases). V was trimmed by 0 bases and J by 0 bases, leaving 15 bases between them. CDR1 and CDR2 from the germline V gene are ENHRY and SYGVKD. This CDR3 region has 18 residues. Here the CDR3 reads CAISESGAATHSNQPQHF. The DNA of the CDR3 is TGTGCCATCAGTGAGTCGGGGGCCGCTACCCATAGCAATCAGCCCCAGCATTTT.

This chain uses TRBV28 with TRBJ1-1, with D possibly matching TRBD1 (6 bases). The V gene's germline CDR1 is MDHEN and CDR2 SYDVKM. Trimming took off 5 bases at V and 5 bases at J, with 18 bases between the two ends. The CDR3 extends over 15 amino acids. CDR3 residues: CASSTGPGMGTEAFF. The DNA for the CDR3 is TGTGCCAGCAGTACAGGGCCCGGGATGGGGACTGAAGCTTTCTTT. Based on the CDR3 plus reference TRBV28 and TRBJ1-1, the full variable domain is DVKVTQSSRYLVKRTGEKVFLECVQDMDHENMFWYRQDPGLGLRLIYFSYDVKMKEKGDIPEGYSVSREKKERFSLILESASTNQTSMYLCASSTGPGMGTEAFFGQGTRLTVV.

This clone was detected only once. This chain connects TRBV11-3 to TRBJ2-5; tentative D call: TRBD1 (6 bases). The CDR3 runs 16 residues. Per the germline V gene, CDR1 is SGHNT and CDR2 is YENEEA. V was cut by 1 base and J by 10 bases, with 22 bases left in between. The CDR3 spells CASSLAFWGPPRVQYF. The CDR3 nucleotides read TGTGCCAGCAGCTTAGCATTTTGGGGGCCACCTAGAGTCCAGTACTTC.